A selection of T cell receptor beta chains follows, all from one sample in a study of T cells of healthy individuals. TCRdb reanalysed the 5' RACE reads using MiXCR and keeps one entry per CDR3 protein. The sample shows tens of thousands of distinct CDR3 sequences, roughly 16% of them seen only once. The origin of the receptors is a human donor in good health. Each CDR3 is given with its conserved first and last residue. A D gene is named only where the DNA matches it firmly. Some rows have no size entry. The others give once, few or many, or a class for an expanded clone.

j_call: TRBJ2-3
clone_size: NA
v_call: TRBV6-2/TRBV6-3
d_call: TRBD2
cdr3_nt: TGTGCCAGCAACGACGGGAGGTCAGCGGTTTTT
cdr3_aa: CASNDGRSAVF

j_call: TRBJ2-1
clone_size: few
v_call: TRBV5-8
d_call: TRBD2
cdr3_nt: TGTGCCAGCAGCCCCGGTGGAGGCGATGTAGCGGGAGGGCCTGAGCAGTTCTTC
cdr3_aa: CASSPGGGDVAGGPEQFF

j_call: TRBJ2-1
clone_size: few
v_call: TRBV15
d_call: TRBD1
cdr3_nt: TGTGCCACCAGCAGAGATTCACAGGGGTTCCACAATGAGCAGTTCTTC
cdr3_aa: CATSRDSQGFHNEQFF

j_call: TRBJ2-3
clone_size: many
v_call: TRBV6-5
d_call: TRBD1
cdr3_nt: TGTGCCAGCAGTTACTCGACAGGGGGCCCAGATACGCAGTATTTT
cdr3_aa: CASSYSTGGPDTQYF

j_call: TRBJ2-5
clone_size: few
v_call: TRBV4-1
d_call: NA
cdr3_nt: TGCGCCAGCAGCCAACTGGGCGGCAGGCAAGAGACCCAGTACTTC
cdr3_aa: CASSQLGGRQETQYF

j_call: TRBJ2-5
clone_size: NA
v_call: TRBV24-1
d_call: NA
cdr3_nt: NA
cdr3_aa: CATSDFGEGGQETQYF

j_call: TRBJ2-1
clone_size: NA
v_call: TRBV5-1
d_call: TRBD2
cdr3_nt: TGCGCCAGCAGCCCGATCGGGACTAGCGGCTACAATGAGCAGTTCTTC
cdr3_aa: CASSPIGTSGYNEQFF

j_call: TRBJ2-7
clone_size: few
v_call: TRBV20-1
d_call: NA
cdr3_nt: TGCAGTGCCGCAACCTACTCCTACGAGCAGTACTTC
cdr3_aa: CSAATYSYEQYF

j_call: TRBJ2-3
clone_size: NA
v_call: TRBV29-1
d_call: TRBD2
cdr3_nt: TGCAGCGTTGAGCAAGGGACTAGCGGGGGCCGGGGCACAGATACGCAGTATTTT
cdr3_aa: CSVEQGTSGGRGTDTQYF

j_call: TRBJ2-7
clone_size: few
v_call: TRBV2
d_call: TRBD1
cdr3_nt: TGTGCCAACCTCGGGACAGGGGGCTCCTACGAGCAGTACTTC
cdr3_aa: CANLGTGGSYEQYF

j_call: TRBJ2-2
clone_size: many
v_call: TRBV7-9
d_call: NA
cdr3_nt: TGTGCCAGCAGCTTACGGGGGCAAAGCACCGGGGAGCTGTTTTTT
cdr3_aa: CASSLRGQSTGELFF

j_call: TRBJ2-3
clone_size: NA
v_call: TRBV5-5
d_call: TRBD2
cdr3_nt: TGTGCCAGCAGCTCCTCCGGGACTAGCATGACAGATACGCAGTATTTT
cdr3_aa: CASSSSGTSMTDTQYF

j_call: TRBJ1-6
clone_size: many
v_call: TRBV18
d_call: NA
cdr3_nt: TGTGCCAGCTCACCCCCGGCGGGGGCTAATTCACCCCTCCACTTT
cdr3_aa: CASSPPAGANSPLHF

j_call: TRBJ2-1
clone_size: many
v_call: TRBV4-1
d_call: TRBD2
cdr3_nt: TGCGCCAGCAGCCAAGTTCGCGGGAGTAGGGAGTTCTTC
cdr3_aa: CASSQVRGSREFF

j_call: TRBJ2-2
clone_size: many
v_call: TRBV29-1
d_call: NA
cdr3_nt: TGCAGCGCCGCCCTTAACACCGGGGAGCTGTTTTTT
cdr3_aa: CSAALNTGELFF

j_call: TRBJ2-5
clone_size: many
v_call: TRBV10-3
d_call: TRBD1
cdr3_nt: TGTGCCATCAGTGGACCGACGGGACAGGAGCAAGAGACCCAGTACTTC
cdr3_aa: CAISGPTGQEQETQYF

j_call: TRBJ2-2
clone_size: few
v_call: TRBV24-1
d_call: NA
cdr3_nt: TGTGCCACCAGTGGGTCTGGGGGCGCGACCACCGGGGAGCTGTTTTTT
cdr3_aa: CATSGSGGATTGELFF

j_call: TRBJ2-5
clone_size: NA
v_call: TRBV12-3/TRBV12-4
d_call: NA
cdr3_nt: TGTGCCAGCAGTCCTACTAGTTCGAAAGAGACCCAGTACTTC
cdr3_aa: CASSPTSSKETQYF

j_call: TRBJ1-5
clone_size: NA
v_call: TRBV6-2/TRBV6-3
d_call: NA
cdr3_nt: TGTGCCAGCAAGAGTTATAGCAATCAGCCCCAGCATTTT
cdr3_aa: CASKSYSNQPQHF

j_call: TRBJ2-7
clone_size: NA
v_call: TRBV5-1
d_call: NA
cdr3_nt: TGCGCCAGCAGCCACAGTTCGACCTACGAGCAGTACTTC
cdr3_aa: CASSHSSTYEQYF

j_call: TRBJ1-4
clone_size: many
v_call: TRBV3-1
d_call: TRBD1
cdr3_nt: TGTGCCAGCAGCCATGCCGGGACAGCGGGGAGTGAAAAACTGTTTTTT
cdr3_aa: CASSHAGTAGSEKLFF

j_call: TRBJ2-5
clone_size: many
v_call: TRBV15
d_call: NA
cdr3_nt: TGTGCCACCAGCAGAGATAAGGGATCTCGCCGGGAGACCCAGTACTTC
cdr3_aa: CATSRDKGSRRETQYF

j_call: TRBJ1-4
clone_size: many
v_call: TRBV28
d_call: NA
cdr3_nt: TGTGCCAGCAGTCAGACAGAGCAGGGTTATGAAAAACTGTTTTTT
cdr3_aa: CASSQTEQGYEKLFF

j_call: TRBJ2-1
clone_size: many
v_call: TRBV10-2
d_call: TRBD2
cdr3_nt: TGCGCCAGCAGTGACGGGGGGACCTACAATGAGCAGTTCTTC
cdr3_aa: CASSDGGTYNEQFF

j_call: TRBJ1-1
clone_size: many
v_call: TRBV18
d_call: NA
cdr3_nt: TGTGCCAGCTCACCAGAAAGGGGCTGGGGCACTGAAGCTTTCTTT
cdr3_aa: CASSPERGWGTEAFF

j_call: TRBJ1-1
clone_size: many
v_call: TRBV7-3
d_call: NA
cdr3_nt: TGTGCCAGCAGCTTAAACCCCCAGGGGTACACTGAAGCTTTCTTT
cdr3_aa: CASSLNPQGYTEAFF

j_call: TRBJ2-7
clone_size: NA
v_call: TRBV6-5
d_call: TRBD2
cdr3_nt: TGTGCCAGCAGTTACTCGAAGGGGACTAGCTACGAGCAGTACTTC
cdr3_aa: CASSYSKGTSYEQYF

j_call: TRBJ2-5
clone_size: few
v_call: TRBV7-3
d_call: NA
cdr3_nt: TGTGCCAGCAGCTTAAACGGTCGGTACCAAGAGACCCAGTACTTC
cdr3_aa: CASSLNGRYQETQYF

j_call: TRBJ2-1
clone_size: few
v_call: TRBV5-1
d_call: TRBD2
cdr3_nt: TGCGCCAGCAGTGGGGCCGGGGGGTACAATGAGCAGTTCTTC
cdr3_aa: CASSGAGGYNEQFF

j_call: TRBJ2-3
clone_size: many
v_call: TRBV5-4
d_call: NA
cdr3_nt: TGTGCCAGCAGCCCGGAGCCCACAGATACGCAGTATTTT
cdr3_aa: CASSPEPTDTQYF

j_call: TRBJ1-5
clone_size: few
v_call: TRBV27
d_call: NA
cdr3_nt: TGTGCCAGCAGTTTAAATAGGGGGACTCAGCCCCAGCATTTT
cdr3_aa: CASSLNRGTQPQHF

j_call: TRBJ1-5
clone_size: many
v_call: TRBV20-1
d_call: TRBD1
cdr3_nt: TGCAGTGCTAGACAGGGGGCTGGTCAGCCCCAGCATTTT
cdr3_aa: CSARQGAGQPQHF

j_call: TRBJ2-3
clone_size: NA
v_call: TRBV20-1
d_call: NA
cdr3_nt: TGCAGTGCTAGAGATCCGAGAGGGACCACAGATACGCAGTATTTT
cdr3_aa: CSARDPRGTTDTQYF

j_call: TRBJ2-5
clone_size: few
v_call: TRBV15
d_call: NA
cdr3_nt: TGTGCCACCAGCAGAGACAGGGATTTACAAGAGACCCAGTACTTC
cdr3_aa: CATSRDRDLQETQYF

j_call: TRBJ1-2
clone_size: NA
v_call: TRBV20-1
d_call: TRBD1
cdr3_nt: TGCAGTGCCACAGACAGGGGGAATGGCTACACCTTC
cdr3_aa: CSATDRGNGYTF

j_call: TRBJ1-2
clone_size: few
v_call: TRBV7-6
d_call: NA
cdr3_nt: TGTGCCAGCAGCTACGATCGGACGGCGGCCTATGGCTACACCTTC
cdr3_aa: CASSYDRTAAYGYTF

j_call: TRBJ2-2
clone_size: few
v_call: TRBV11-1
d_call: NA
cdr3_nt: TGTGCCAGCAGCTTACCATCGGCCGGGGAGCTGTTTTTT
cdr3_aa: CASSLPSAGELFF

j_call: TRBJ1-5
clone_size: many
v_call: TRBV10-3
d_call: TRBD1
cdr3_nt: TGTGCCATCAGGGACAGGGTGAATCAGCCCCAGCATTTT
cdr3_aa: CAIRDRVNQPQHF

j_call: TRBJ2-1
clone_size: NA
v_call: TRBV9
d_call: TRBD2
cdr3_nt: TGTGCCAGCAGCGTAGCGGCGGGAGGGTACAATGAGCAGTTCTTC
cdr3_aa: CASSVAAGGYNEQFF

j_call: TRBJ2-7
clone_size: few
v_call: TRBV12-3/TRBV12-4
d_call: NA
cdr3_nt: TGTGCCAGCAGTCCGGGACGCAGGACGGCCTACGAGCAGTACTTC
cdr3_aa: CASSPGRRTAYEQYF

j_call: TRBJ2-1
clone_size: many
v_call: TRBV4-1
d_call: TRBD2
cdr3_nt: TGCGCCAGCAGCCATCCTTCTACCGGGACTAGCGGGAGCGATGAGCAGTTCTTC
cdr3_aa: CASSHPSTGTSGSDEQFF